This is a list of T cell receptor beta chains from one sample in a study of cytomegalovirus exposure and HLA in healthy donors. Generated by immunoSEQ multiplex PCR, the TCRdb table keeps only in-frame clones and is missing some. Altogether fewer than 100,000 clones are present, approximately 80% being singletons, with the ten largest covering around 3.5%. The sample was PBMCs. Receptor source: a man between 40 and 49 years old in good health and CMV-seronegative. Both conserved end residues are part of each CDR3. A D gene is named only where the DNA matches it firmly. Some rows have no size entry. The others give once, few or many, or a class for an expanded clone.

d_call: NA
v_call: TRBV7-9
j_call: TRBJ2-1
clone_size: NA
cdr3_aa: CASRSGQNLHNEQFF
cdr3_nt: TGTGCCAGCAGGTCAGGACAGAATTTACACAATGAGCAGTTCTTC

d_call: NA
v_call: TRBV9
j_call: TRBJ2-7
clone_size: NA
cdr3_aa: CASSVGSQSYEQYF
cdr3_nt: TGTGCCAGCAGCGTAGGGAGTCAGTCCTACGAGCAGTACTTC

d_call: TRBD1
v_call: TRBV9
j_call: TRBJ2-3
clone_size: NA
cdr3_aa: CASRGTGGETDTQYF
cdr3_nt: TGTGCCAGCAGAGGAACAGGGGGCGAGACAGATACGCAGTATTTT

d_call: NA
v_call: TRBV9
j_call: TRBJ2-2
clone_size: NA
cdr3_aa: CASSVVRDVVYTGELFF
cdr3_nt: TGTGCCAGCAGCGTAGTGCGAGATGTGGTATATACCGGGGAGCTGTTTTTT

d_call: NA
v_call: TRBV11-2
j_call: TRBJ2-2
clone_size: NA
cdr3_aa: CASSLRVRTLGTGELFF
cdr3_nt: TGTGCCAGCAGCTTACGGGTCCGGACTCTGGGCACCGGGGAGCTGTTTTTT

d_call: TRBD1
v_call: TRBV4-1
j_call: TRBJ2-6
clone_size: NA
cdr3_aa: CASSLGQGSGANVLTF
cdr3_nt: TGCGCCAGCAGCCTGGGACAGGGCTCCGGGGCCAACGTCCTGACTTTC

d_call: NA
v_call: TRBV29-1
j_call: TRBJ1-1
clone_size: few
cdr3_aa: CSVDRGTEAFF
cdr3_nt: TGCAGCGTTGACAGGGGCACTGAAGCTTTCTTT

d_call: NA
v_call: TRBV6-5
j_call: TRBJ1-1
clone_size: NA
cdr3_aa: CASSSPMNTEAFF
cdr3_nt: TGTGCCAGCAGTTCACCTATGAACACTGAAGCTTTCTTT

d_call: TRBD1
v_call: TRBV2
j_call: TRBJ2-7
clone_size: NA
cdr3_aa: CASSEGTVYEQYF
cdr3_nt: TGTGCCAGCAGTGAGGGGACAGTCTACGAGCAGTACTTC

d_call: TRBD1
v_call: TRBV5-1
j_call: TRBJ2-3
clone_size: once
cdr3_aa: CASSLPTGTGDTQYF
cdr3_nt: TGCGCCAGCAGCTTACCGACAGGGACGGGAGATACGCAGTATTTT

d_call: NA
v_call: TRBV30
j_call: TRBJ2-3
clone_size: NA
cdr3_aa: CAWTSASRDTQYF
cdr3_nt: TGTGCCTGGACCTCAGCGTCACGGGATACGCAGTATTTT

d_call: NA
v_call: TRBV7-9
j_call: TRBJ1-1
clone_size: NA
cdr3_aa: CASSLGEGGNTEAFF
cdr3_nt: TGTGCCAGCAGCTTAGGGGAAGGGGGGAACACTGAAGCTTTCTTT

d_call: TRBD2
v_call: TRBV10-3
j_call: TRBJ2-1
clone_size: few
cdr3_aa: CAISLAGVNNEQFF
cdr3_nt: TGTGCCATCAGCCTAGCGGGAGTAAACAATGAGCAGTTCTTC

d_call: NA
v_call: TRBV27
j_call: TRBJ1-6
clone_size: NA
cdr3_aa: CASSLSGRGSYNSPLHF
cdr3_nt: TGTGCCAGCAGTTTATCGGGCAGGGGATCCTATAATTCACCCCTCCACTTT

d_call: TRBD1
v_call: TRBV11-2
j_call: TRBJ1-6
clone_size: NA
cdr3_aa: CASSHPGTGRRSNSPLHF
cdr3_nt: TGTGCCAGCAGTCATCCCGGGACAGGGCGTCGAAGTAATTCACCCCTCCACTTT

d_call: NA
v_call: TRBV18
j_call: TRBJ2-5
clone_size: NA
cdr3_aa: CASSPPTEETQYF
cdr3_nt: TGTGCCAGCTCACCCCCCACAGAAGAGACCCAGTACTTC

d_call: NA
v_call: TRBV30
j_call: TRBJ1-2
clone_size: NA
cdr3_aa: CAWSRDYGYTF
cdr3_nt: TGTGCCTGGAGCAGGGACTATGGCTACACCTTC

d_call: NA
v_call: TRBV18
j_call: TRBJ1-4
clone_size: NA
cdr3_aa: CASSPEANEKLFF
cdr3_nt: TGTGCCAGCTCCCCCGAGGCTAATGAAAAACTGTTTTTT

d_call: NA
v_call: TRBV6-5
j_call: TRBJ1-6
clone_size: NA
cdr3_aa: CASSSQGNSPLHF
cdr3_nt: TGTGCCAGCAGTTCCCAGGGCAATTCACCCCTCCACTTT

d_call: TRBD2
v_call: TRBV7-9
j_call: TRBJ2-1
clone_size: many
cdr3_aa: CASSFGTSDNEQFF
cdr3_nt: TGTGCCAGCAGCTTCGGGACTAGCGACAATGAGCAGTTCTTC

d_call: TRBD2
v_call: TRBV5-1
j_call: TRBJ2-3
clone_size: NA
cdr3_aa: CASKGLAGGTDTQYF
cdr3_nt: TGCGCCAGTAAAGGACTAGCGGGGGGCACAGATACGCAGTATTTT

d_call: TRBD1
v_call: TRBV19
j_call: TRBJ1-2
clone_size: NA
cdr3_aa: CASRTPGGNYGYTF
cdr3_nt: TGTGCCAGTAGGACCCCAGGGGGGAACTATGGCTACACCTTC

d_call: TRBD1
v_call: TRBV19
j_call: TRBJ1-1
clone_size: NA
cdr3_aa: CARGTGTGGCTEAFF
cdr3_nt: TGTGCCAGGGGGACCGGGACAGGGGGCTGCACTGAAGCTTTCTTT

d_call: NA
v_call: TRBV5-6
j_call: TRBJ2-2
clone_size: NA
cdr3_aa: CASSFGQGTLFF
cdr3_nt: TGTGCCAGCAGCTTCGGTCAGGGGACACTGTTTTTT

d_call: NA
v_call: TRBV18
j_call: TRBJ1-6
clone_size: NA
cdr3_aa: CASSPIGDTYNSPLHF
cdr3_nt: TGTGCCAGCTCACCAATAGGGGACACCTATAATTCACCCCTCCACTTT

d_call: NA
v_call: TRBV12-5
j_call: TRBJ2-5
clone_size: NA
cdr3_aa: CASGIRGGETQYF
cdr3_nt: TGTGCTAGTGGGATCAGGGGAGGGGAGACCCAGTACTTC

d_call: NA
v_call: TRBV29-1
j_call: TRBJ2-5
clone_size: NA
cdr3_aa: CSVEDLFRATETQYF
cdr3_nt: TGCAGCGTTGAAGATCTATTCAGGGCCACCGAGACCCAGTACTTC